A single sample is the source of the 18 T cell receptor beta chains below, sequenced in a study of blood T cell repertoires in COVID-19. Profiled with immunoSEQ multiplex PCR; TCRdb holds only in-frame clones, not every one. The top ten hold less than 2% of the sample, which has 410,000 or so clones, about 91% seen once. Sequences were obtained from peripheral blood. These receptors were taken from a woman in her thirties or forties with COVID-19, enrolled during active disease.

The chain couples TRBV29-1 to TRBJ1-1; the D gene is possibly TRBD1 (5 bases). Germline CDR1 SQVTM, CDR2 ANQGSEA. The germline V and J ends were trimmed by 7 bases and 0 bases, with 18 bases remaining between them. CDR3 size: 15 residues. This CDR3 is CSGGVKAVMNTEAFF. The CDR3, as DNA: TGCAGCGGGGGGGTAAAGGCGGTGATGAACACTGAAGCTTTCTTT.

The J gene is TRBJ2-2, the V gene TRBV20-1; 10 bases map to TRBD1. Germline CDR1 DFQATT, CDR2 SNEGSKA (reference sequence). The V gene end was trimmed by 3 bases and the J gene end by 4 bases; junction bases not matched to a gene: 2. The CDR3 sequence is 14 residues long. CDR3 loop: CSASDRGLTGELFF. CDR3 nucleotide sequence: TGCAGTGCTAGTGACAGGGGGCTCACCGGGGAGCTGTTTTTT.

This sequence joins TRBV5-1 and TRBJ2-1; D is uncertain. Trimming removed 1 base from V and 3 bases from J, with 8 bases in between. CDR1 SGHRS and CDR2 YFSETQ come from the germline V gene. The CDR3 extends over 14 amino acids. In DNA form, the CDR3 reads TGCGCCAGCAGCTTGTCCCCGGGCTACAATGAGCAGTTCTTC. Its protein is CASSLSPGYNEQFF.

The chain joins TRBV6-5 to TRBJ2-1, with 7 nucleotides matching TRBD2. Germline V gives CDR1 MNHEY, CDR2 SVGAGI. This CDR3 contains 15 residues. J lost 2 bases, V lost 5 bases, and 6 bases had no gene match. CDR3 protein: CASSRALATYNEQFF. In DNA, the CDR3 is TGTGCCAGCAGTCGAGCACTAGCGACCTACAATGAGCAGTTCTTC.

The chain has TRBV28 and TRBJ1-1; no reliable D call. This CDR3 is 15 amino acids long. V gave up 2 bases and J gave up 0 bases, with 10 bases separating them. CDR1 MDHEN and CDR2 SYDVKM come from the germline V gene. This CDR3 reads CASSLASQLNTEAFF. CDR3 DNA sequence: TGTGCCAGCAGTTTAGCGTCTCAACTGAACACTGAAGCTTTCTTT.

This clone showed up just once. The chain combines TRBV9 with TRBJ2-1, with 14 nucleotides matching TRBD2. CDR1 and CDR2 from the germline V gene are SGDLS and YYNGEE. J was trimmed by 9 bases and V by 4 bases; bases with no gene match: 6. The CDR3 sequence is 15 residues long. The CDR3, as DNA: TGTGCCAGCAGCCGTCTCGGACTAGCGGGGGGTGAGCAGTTCTTC. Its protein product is CASSRLGLAGGEQFF.

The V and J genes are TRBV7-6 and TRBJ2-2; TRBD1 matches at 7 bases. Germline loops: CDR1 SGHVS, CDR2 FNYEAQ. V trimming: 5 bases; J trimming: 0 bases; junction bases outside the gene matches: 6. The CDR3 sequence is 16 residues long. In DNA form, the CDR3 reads TGTGCCAGCAGCCCACAGGGGCCCCCGAACACCGGGGAGCTGTTTTTT. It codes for CASSPQGPPNTGELFF.

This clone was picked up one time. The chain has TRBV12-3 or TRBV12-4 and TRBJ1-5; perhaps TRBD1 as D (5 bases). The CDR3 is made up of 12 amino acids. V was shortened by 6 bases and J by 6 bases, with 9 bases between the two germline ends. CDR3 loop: CASSRVGQPQHF. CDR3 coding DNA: TGTGCCAGCAGCAGGGTAGGTCAGCCCCAGCATTTT.

The CDR3 loop is CASSVAGGRSYEQYF. The DNA for the CDR3 is TGTGCCAGCAGCGTAGCTGGGGGCCGCTCCTACGAGCAGTACTTC. The chain employs TRBV9 and TRBJ2-7; the D gene is possibly TRBD1 (6 bases). This CDR3 has 15 amino acids. V lost 0 bases and J lost 0, with 10 bases in between. Per germline, CDR1 SGDLS and CDR2 YYNGEE.

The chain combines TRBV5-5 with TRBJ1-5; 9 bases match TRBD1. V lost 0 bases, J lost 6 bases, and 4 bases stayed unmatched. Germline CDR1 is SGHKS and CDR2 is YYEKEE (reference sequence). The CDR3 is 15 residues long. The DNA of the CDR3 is TGTGCCAGCAGCTTGGCGGACAGGGGAGGTCAGCCCCAGCATTTT. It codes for CASSLADRGGQPQHF.

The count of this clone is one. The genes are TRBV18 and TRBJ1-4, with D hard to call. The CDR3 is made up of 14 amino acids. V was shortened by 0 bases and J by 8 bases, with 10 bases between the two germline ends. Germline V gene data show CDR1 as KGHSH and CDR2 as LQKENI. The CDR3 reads CASSPPGDAEKLFF. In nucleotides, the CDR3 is TGTGCCAGCTCACCACCGGGAGATGCGGAAAAACTGTTTTTT.

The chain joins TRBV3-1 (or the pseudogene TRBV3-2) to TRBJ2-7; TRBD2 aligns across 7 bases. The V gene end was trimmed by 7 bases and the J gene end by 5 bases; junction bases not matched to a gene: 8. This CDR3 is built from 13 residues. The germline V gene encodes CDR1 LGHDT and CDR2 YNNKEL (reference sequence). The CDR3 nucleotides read TGTGCCAGCAAGAAGGGAGGGGTTGACGAGCAGTACTTC. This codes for CASKKGGVDEQYF.

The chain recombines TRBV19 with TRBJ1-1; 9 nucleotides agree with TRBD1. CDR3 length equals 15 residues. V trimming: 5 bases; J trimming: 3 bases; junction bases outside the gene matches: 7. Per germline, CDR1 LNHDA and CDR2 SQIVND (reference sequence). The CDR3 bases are TGTGCCAGTAGTGTGGGACAGGGCACATACACTGAAGCTTTCTTT. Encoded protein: CASSVGQGTYTEAFF.

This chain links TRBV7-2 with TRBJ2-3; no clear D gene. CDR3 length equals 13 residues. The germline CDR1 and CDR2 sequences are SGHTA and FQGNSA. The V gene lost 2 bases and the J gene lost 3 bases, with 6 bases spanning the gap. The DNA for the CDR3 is TGTGCCAGCAGCTTATTCCGGACAGATACGCAGTATTTT. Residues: CASSLFRTDTQYF.

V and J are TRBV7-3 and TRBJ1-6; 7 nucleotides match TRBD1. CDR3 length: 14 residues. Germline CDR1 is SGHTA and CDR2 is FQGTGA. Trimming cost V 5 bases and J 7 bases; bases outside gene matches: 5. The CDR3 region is CASSARDRNSPLHF. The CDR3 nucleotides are TGTGCCAGCAGCGCCCGGGACAGAAATTCACCCCTCCACTTT.

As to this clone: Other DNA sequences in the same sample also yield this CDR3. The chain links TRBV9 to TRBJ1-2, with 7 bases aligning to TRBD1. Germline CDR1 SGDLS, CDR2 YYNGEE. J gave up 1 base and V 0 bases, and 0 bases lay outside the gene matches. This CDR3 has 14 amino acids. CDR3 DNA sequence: TGTGCCAGCAGCGTAGGACAGGGTAACTATGGCTACACCTTC. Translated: CASSVGQGNYGYTF.

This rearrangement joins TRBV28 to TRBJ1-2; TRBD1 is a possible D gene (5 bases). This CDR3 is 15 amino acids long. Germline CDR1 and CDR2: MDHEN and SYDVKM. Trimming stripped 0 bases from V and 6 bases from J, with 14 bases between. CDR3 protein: CASSLWEGPRDGYTF. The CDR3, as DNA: TGTGCCAGCAGTTTATGGGAGGGGCCTAGGGATGGCTACACCTTC.

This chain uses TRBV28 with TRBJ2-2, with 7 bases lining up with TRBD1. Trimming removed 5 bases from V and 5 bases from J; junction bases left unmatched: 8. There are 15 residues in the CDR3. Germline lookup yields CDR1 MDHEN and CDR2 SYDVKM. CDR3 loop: CASSPGDSFTGELFF. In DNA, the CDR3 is TGTGCCAGCAGTCCCGGGGACAGCTTTACCGGGGAGCTGTTTTTT.